This T cell receptor (beta chain) emerged from a study of shared clonotypes between healthy human individuals. For the study at large: For every donor, three CD4 naive, three CD4 memory, two CD8 naive and one CD8 memory plates were used.

Sequencing used immunoSEQ multiplex PCR; TCRdb keeps in-frame clones, though not all of them. Among 550,000 to 700,000 clones listed, 60% to 75% were seen once. CD4+ cells underwent separation, giving CD45RA+ naive and CD45RA-negative memory subsets. This TCR came from a woman in her 30s in good health. The sample consisted of memory CD4+ T cells sorted from blood. Described subset: CD45RA-negative fraction.

The CDR3 loop is CASSLATDTQYF. DNA of the CDR3: TGTGCCAGCAGCTTAGCAACGGATACGCAGTATTTT. The gene calls are TRBV7-2 and TRBJ2-3, with unresolved D. The length of the CDR3 is 12 residues. Germline CDR1 and CDR2: SGHTA and FQGNSA. V lost 0 bases to trimming and J lost 6 bases, with 4 bases between them. Variable domain in full (rest from reference TRBV7-2 and TRBJ2-3): GAGVSQSPSNKVTEKGKDVELRCDPISGHTALYWYRQSLGQGLEFLIYFQGNSAPDKSGLPSDRFSAERTGGSVSTLTIQRTQQEDSAVYLCASSLATDTQYFGPGTRLTVL.